The clone carrying this T cell receptor (beta chain) was seen ten or more times. The antigen is undetermined. TCRdb ran MiXCR on the 5' RACE reads and lists one entry per CDR3 protein. The sample has fewer than 400,000 distinct CDR3 sequences; about a fifth are singletons. This CDR3 has 13 amino acids. Trimming removed 6 bases from V and 1 base from J, with 9 bases in between. The sample comes from a study of CD8 T cells in ankylosing spondylitis. Overall study results and limits: What seemed typical of ankylosing spondylitis blood was a TCR beta motif built from several highly homologous variants.

Sequencing used blood, either unsorted or a sorted T cell fraction (not recorded which). This sequence originates from a male donor with ankylosing spondylitis. The V call is TRBV12-3 or TRBV12-4, the J call TRBJ1-2, with D possibly TRBD1 on 6 matching bases. The CDR3 here is CASRMDSNYGYTF. Here the CDR3 DNA reads TGTGCCAGCAGAATGGACAGTAACTATGGCTACACCTTC.